This record looks at one TCR beta chain sequence and its context. The antigen is unknown. Only in-frame clones appear in the TCRdb table, and some are missing; sequencing was by immunoSEQ multiplex PCR. The sample contains 30,000 to 45,000 clones, nearly 85% of which appear only once. The sample originates from a study of OX40 agonist ivuxolimab in advanced cancers. For the study at large: Partial responses occurred in Three dose-escalation patients, one with hepatocellular carcinoma and two with cutaneous melanoma.

Germline CDR1 MDHEN, CDR2 SYDVKM. The V end lost 3 bases, the J end lost 13 bases, and 21 bases lay between the germline ends. The CDR3 is made up of 14 amino acids. Study results and caveats: Normalized expansion of T-cell clones was also low for some nonresponders. More expanded clones were found, on average, in CD8+ than in CD4+ T cells. Relatively little clonal expansion, among the lowest observed, appeared in partial responders at 0.1-3.0 mg/kg.

The chain links TRBV28 to TRBJ1-1; perhaps TRBD1 as D (5 bases). The sequences come from CD4+ or CD8+ T cells sorted from blood, collected in a trial of the OX40 agonist ivuxolimab. The sequence derives from an adult with an advanced solid tumor such as melanoma, head and neck, liver or kidney cancer. The CDR3 reads CASSLQSGGDWGFF. The CDR3 nucleotides read TGTGCCAGCAGTTTGCAGTCGGGGGGGGACTGGGGTTTCTTT.